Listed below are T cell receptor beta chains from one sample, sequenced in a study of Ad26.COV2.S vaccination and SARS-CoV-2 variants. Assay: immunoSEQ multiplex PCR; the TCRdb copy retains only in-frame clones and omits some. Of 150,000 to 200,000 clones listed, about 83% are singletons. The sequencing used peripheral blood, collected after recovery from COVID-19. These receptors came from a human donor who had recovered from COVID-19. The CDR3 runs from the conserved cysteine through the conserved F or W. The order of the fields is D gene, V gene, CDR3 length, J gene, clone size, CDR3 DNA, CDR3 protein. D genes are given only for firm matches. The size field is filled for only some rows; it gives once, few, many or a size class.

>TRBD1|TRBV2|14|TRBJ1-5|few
TGTGCCAGCAGTGACAGGGGGCAGAATCAGCCCCAGCATTTT
CASSDRGQNQPQHF
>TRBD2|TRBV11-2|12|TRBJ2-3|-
TGTGCCAGCAGCTCGAGCGGGATGTCGCAGTATTTT
CASSSSGMSQYF
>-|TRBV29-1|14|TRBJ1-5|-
TGCAGCGTGATGACGGGAACAGGGAGTCAGCCCCAGCATTTT
CSVMTGTGSQPQHF
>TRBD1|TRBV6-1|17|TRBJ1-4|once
TGTGCCAGCAGTGAAGGCGGACAGGGTCAGGGTAATGAAAAACTGTTTTTT
CASSEGGQGQGNEKLFF
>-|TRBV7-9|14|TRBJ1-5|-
TGTGCCAGCAGCTTAGACTTAGGAGGACAGCCCCAGCATTTT
CASSLDLGGQPQHF
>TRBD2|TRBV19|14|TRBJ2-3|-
TGTGCCAGTATAAGCAGCGGGAGACGGGTTACGCAGTATTTT
CASISSGRRVTQYF
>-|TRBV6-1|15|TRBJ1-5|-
TGTGCCAGCAGTGAAAACAGCCATAGCAATCAGCCCCAGCATTTT
CASSENSHSNQPQHF
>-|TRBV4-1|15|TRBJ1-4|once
TGCGCCAGCAGCCAAGCTGGTGGGACTAATGAAAAACTGTTTTTT
CASSQAGGTNEKLFF
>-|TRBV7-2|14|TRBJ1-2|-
TGTGCCAGCAGCTTAGATCGAGGGGGGTATGGCTACACCTTC
CASSLDRGGYGYTF
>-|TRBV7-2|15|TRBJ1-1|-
TGTGCCAGCAGCGCCCAAGCTCACCTTAGCACTGAAGCTTTCTTT
CASSAQAHLSTEAFF
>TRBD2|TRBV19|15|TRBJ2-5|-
TGTGCCAGTAGTATAGGGGCGGGGAGGGTAACGACCCAGTACTTC
CASSIGAGRVTTQYF
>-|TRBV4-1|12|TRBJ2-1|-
TGCGCCAGCAGCCACCTTGTCAATGAGCAGTTCTTC
CASSHLVNEQFF
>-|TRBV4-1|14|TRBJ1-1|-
TGCGCCAGCAACCTAGGGGGGATGAACACTGAAGCTTTCTTT
CASNLGGMNTEAFF
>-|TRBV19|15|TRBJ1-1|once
TGTGCCAGTAGTATATTCGGGCAGGTGAACACTGAAGCTTTCTTT
CASSIFGQVNTEAFF
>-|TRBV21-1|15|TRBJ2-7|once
TGTGCCAGCAGCAAAGCTGAACTAGCGGGAGTTGAGCAGTACTTC
CASSKAELAGVEQYF
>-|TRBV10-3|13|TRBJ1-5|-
TGTGCCATCAGTGGTCAGCCCTATCAGCCCCAGCATTTT
CAISGQPYQPQHF
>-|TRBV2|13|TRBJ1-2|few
TGTGCCAGCAGTGAGGGCCAGAACTATGGCTACACCTTC
CASSEGQNYGYTF
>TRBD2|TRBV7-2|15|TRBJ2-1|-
TGTGCCAGCAGCCTTAGCGGGGGTTCCTACAATGAGCAGTTCTTC
CASSLSGGSYNEQFF
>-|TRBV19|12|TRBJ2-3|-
TGTGCCAGTAGTATCGGTTTAGATACGCAGTATTTT
CASSIGLDTQYF
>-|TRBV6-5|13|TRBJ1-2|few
TGTGCCAGCAGTTACTCGGACAGCTATGGCTACACCTTC
CASSYSDSYGYTF
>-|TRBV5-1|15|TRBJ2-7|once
TGCGCCAGCACCCCGAACGACCCGTTAACCTACGAGCAGTACTTC
CASTPNDPLTYEQYF
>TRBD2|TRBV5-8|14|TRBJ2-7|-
TGTGCCAGTCTGACTAGCGGGAGGGATTACGAGCAGTACTTC
CASLTSGRDYEQYF